Below, 19 T cell receptor beta chains from the same sample are listed, as sequenced in a study of T cell clusters in autoimmune cytopenias. Tens of thousands of genome equivalents of blood DNA were amplified for TRB. One tube held mixed TRB-A and TRB-B primer pools for touch-down PCR. TCRdb reanalyzed the multiplex PCR reads and collapses them to one entry per CDR3 protein, without DNA. Listed are around 6,800 distinct CDR3 sequences; roughly 18% falls within the top ten. This same sample was also taken into another study, of T cell repertoires in aging, cancer and after chemotherapy.

The sequencing input was peripheral blood. The source is a human donor in good health.

This chain uses TRBV19 with TRBJ2-1; TCRdb returns TRBD1, unconfirmable since there is no DNA. The germline V gene encodes CDR1 LNHDA and CDR2 SQIVND (reference sequence). This CDR3 is built from 16 residues. CDR3 sequence: CASSTRTGTGGNEQFF.

The rearrangement joins TRBV4-3 to TRBJ1-2. The CDR3 is made up of 15 amino acids. Germline values: CDR1 LGHNA, CDR2 YSLEER. CDR3 sequence: CASSQEWRGTYGYTF.

This clonotype is medium-sized by frequency. The V call is TRBV6-5, the J call TRBJ1-1; TCRdb's D gene call, TRBD1, goes unchecked for lack of DNA. The length of the CDR3 is 13 residues. Germline CDR1 is MNHEY and CDR2 is SVGAGI. The CDR3 protein is CASSYRPMAEAFF.

CDR3 protein: CAWSVADRGNTGELFF. The chain combines TRBV30 with TRBJ2-2; TCRdb proposes TRBD1, but this gene call is untestable without DNA. In germline, CDR1 is GTSNPN, CDR2 SVGIG (reference sequence). The CDR3 is 16 residues long.

The chain is built from TRBV29-1 and TRBJ2-7; TCRdb returns TRBD1, unconfirmable since there is no DNA. The CDR3 contains 13 residues. Germline V gives CDR1 SQVTM, CDR2 ANQGSEA. CDR3: CSGGTGYGIEQYF.

This clonotype is classed as medium-sized (0.01 to 0.1%) by frequency. The CDR3 sequence: CATSTSRGDSGGEVYEQYF. The chain employs TRBV15 and TRBJ2-7; TCRdb calls TRBD2, which cannot be checked without DNA. Germline assignment: CDR1 LNHNV and CDR2 YYDKDF (reference sequence). The CDR3 runs 19 residues. The full variable domain, completed using reference TRBV15 and TRBJ2-7, is DAMVIQNPRYQVTQFGKPVTLSCSQTLNHNVMYWYQQKSSQAPKLLFHYYDKDFNNEADTPDNFQSRRPNTSFCFLDIRSPGLGDTAMYLCATSTSRGDSGGEVYEQYFGPGTRLTVT.

Judged by frequency, this clonotype is medium-sized (0.01 to 0.1%). The chain uses TRBV19 and TRBJ2-2; TCRdb indicates TRBD1, and absent DNA this call remains unverified. The CDR3 has 16 amino acids. Germline CDR1 is LNHDA and CDR2 is SQIVND (reference sequence). Here the CDR3 reads CASSARTASNTGELFF.

This chain connects TRBV15 to TRBJ2-3; with no DNA, the TCRdb D assignment of TRBD2 cannot be verified. There are 16 residues in the CDR3. Germline CDR1 reads LNHNV; CDR2 reads YYDKDF (reference sequence). The CDR3 protein is CATSAGTSGGADTQYF.

This clonotype shows up as medium-sized by frequency. The rearrangement joins TRBV6-2 or TRBV6-3 to TRBJ1-1. The CDR3 covers 15 residues. Germline CDR1 MNHEY, CDR2 SVGEGT. This chain's CDR3 is CASRQFLDGNTEAFF.

This clonotype ranks as medium-sized in terms of frequency. The V call is TRBV6-5, the J call TRBJ2-3; there is no DNA to check the TCRdb D call of TRBD1. The CDR3 runs to 14 residues. Germline assignment: CDR1 MNHEY and CDR2 SVGAGI. CDR3 sequence: CASSVGTGSDTQYF.

By frequency, this clonotype is medium-sized (0.01 to 0.1%). This chain joins TRBV12-3 or TRBV12-4 and TRBJ2-7. The CDR3 loop spans 12 amino acids. The CDR3: CASSLAGYEQYF.

This chain links TRBV19 with TRBJ1-5; lacking DNA, the TRBD1 call made by TCRdb goes unchecked. The CDR3 spans 15 residues. Germline values: CDR1 LNHDA, CDR2 SQIVND (reference sequence). The CDR3 spells CASSNHRVPNQPQHF.

The chain uses TRBV19 and TRBJ2-1; absent DNA, TCRdb's TRBD1 call cannot be checked. Germline CDR1 reads LNHDA; CDR2 reads SQIVND (reference sequence). This CDR3 region has 14 residues. The CDR3 loop reads CASQTGEGGNEQFF.

By frequency, this clonotype registers medium-sized. The chain combines TRBV6-1 with TRBJ1-2; without DNA, the TCRdb call of TRBD1 cannot be checked. Germline-derived CDR1 and CDR2 are MNHNS and SASEGT. The CDR3 consists of 15 residues. The CDR3 protein is CASTPGAGSMNGYTF.

This clonotype is medium-sized (0.01 to 0.1%) by frequency. This chain uses TRBV6-2 or TRBV6-3 with TRBJ1-2. Germline V gene data show CDR1 as MNHEY and CDR2 as SVGEGT. The length of the CDR3 is 12 residues. Here the CDR3 reads CASSPGTGGYTF.

This chain joins TRBV20-1 and TRBJ2-7; TCRdb selects TRBD1, and the lack of DNA leaves this call unchecked. Germline V gene data show CDR1 as DFQATT and CDR2 as SNEGSKA (reference sequence). The CDR3 spans 13 residues. The CDR3 spells CSARAGTDYEQYF.

Judged by frequency, this clonotype is medium-sized. The chain couples TRBV27 to TRBJ1-6. Looked up from germline, CDR1 is MNHEY and CDR2 is SMNVEV (reference sequence). The CDR3 is 14 amino acids. The CDR3 here is CASSLGGLDSPLHF.

This sequence joins TRBV19 and TRBJ1-5; TCRdb selects TRBD1, and the lack of DNA leaves this call unchecked. Germline CDR1 reads LNHDA; CDR2 reads SQIVND (reference sequence). CDR3 length equals 14 residues. Here the CDR3 reads CASSWTGGLQPQHF.

The chain uses TRBV4-3 and TRBJ2-2; TCRdb picks TRBD1, but there is no DNA to check that call. Germline CDR1 and CDR2: LGHNA and YSLEER. The CDR3 length is 17 residues. Here the CDR3 reads CASSPSLGTEYTGELFF.